A single sample is the source of the 14 T cell receptor beta chains below, sequenced in a study of CD8+ T cells in alopecia areata. As for treatment: oral pan-JAK inhibitor, 5-10 mg twice daily. RNA, once extracted, was reverse transcribed into cDNA for use as the sequencing template. Measured with immunoSEQ multiplex PCR; TCRdb has only the in-frame clones, and not every one. The repertoire consists of approximately 210,000 clones, with roughly two fifths occurring once and the leading ten covering roughly 2.6%. Specimen: CD4+ T cells sorted from blood, collected around week 36, from a patient treated with tofacitinib. The receptors were sampled from a human donor with alopecia areata.

The chain links TRBV4-1 to TRBJ2-7, with 7 bases identical to TRBD1. This CDR3 has 14 residues. CDR1 MGHRA and CDR2 YSYEKL come from the germline V gene. The trim removed 4 bases at V and 1 base at J, leaving 4 bases unmatched. CDR3 sequence (DNA): TGCGCCAGCAGCCTAACACAGGGGTCCTACGAGCAGTACTTC. Protein: CASSLTQGSYEQYF.

V is TRBV4-3 and J is TRBJ2-7; TRBD1 aligns across 10 bases. The CDR3 spans 14 residues. In germline, CDR1 is LGHNA, CDR2 YSLEER. After removal of 5 bases from V and 2 bases from J, the junction contained 3 bases not matched to a gene. The CDR3 spells CASSWGTGAYEQYF. CDR3 sequence (DNA): TGCGCCAGCAGCTGGGGGACAGGGGCCTACGAGCAGTACTTC.

As concerns this clone: This CDR3 is also generated by other DNA sequences in the sample. The chain is built from TRBV7-2 and TRBJ1-5; 7 bases are shared with TRBD1. Germline V CDR1 and CDR2: SGHTA, FQGNSA. V gave up 2 bases and J gave up 7 bases; unmatched junction bases: 2. The CDR3 is 13 residues long. The DNA for the CDR3 is TGTGCCAGCAGCTTATCAGGGGGGCAGCCCCAGCATTTT. This codes for CASSLSGGQPQHF.

This clone was seen once. This rearrangement joins TRBV30 to TRBJ2-1, with D possibly being TRBD2 (5 bases). Trimming removed 2 bases at V and 6 bases at J, with 11 bases between. There are 13 residues in the CDR3. Germline assignment: CDR1 GTSNPN and CDR2 SVGIG (reference sequence). DNA of the CDR3: TGTGCCTGGAGTCCCGACTACCTCAATGAGCAGTTCTTC. As protein: CAWSPDYLNEQFF.

V gene TRBV7-9 combines with J gene TRBJ2-7; 8 bases align to TRBD1. CDR3 length: 15 amino acids. V gave up 2 bases and J gave up 3 bases; unmatched junction bases: 6. CDR1 and CDR2 (germline): SEHNR, FQNEAQ (reference sequence). The CDR3 nucleotides read TGTGCCAGCAGCTTAAAGTTGGGACAGGTCTACGAGCAGTACTTC. This sequence encodes CASSLKLGQVYEQYF. The full variable domain, in which reference TRBV7-9 and TRBJ2-7 provide the parts outside the CDR3, is DTGVSQNPRHKITKRGQNVTFRCDPISEHNRLYWYRQTLGQGPEFLTYFQNEAQLEKSRLLSDRFSAERPKGSFSTLEIQRTEQGDSAMYLCASSLKLGQVYEQYFGPGTRLTVT.

The table lists this clone with a few counts. The chain joins TRBV29-1 to TRBJ2-1; 9 positions agree with TRBD1. J was trimmed by 4 bases and V by 3 bases; bases with no gene match: 1. The CDR3 is 13 residues long. The germline V gene encodes CDR1 SQVTM and CDR2 ANQGSEA. The CDR3 sequence: CSVDGTGYNEQFF. The CDR3 DNA reads as TGCAGCGTTGACGGGACAGGGTACAATGAGCAGTTCTTC.

This chain links TRBV25-1 with TRBJ2-7; 7 nucleotides line up with TRBD2. This CDR3 has 15 amino acids. CDR1 MGHDK and CDR2 SYGVNS come from the germline V gene. Trimming at V came to 5 bases and at J to 2 bases, leaving 9 bases not matched to a gene. This CDR3 is CASSPSGVEAYEQYF. The CDR3 DNA is TGTGCCAGCAGTCCCAGCGGGGTGGAGGCCTACGAGCAGTACTTC.

The CDR3 nucleotides are TGTGCCAGCAGCTTATTCCCGGGGTTAGGACAGATCGATGGCTACACCTTC. Translated, it gives CASSLFPGLGQIDGYTF. This chain joins TRBV7-2 and TRBJ1-2, with D possibly being TRBD1 (6 bases). V lost 2 bases, J lost 6 bases, and 22 bases lay in between. The V gene's germline CDR1 is SGHTA and CDR2 FQGNSA. The CDR3 spans 17 residues.

This clone was observed a few times. The J gene is TRBJ2-7, the V gene TRBV5-6, with D perhaps TRBD2 (6 bases). CDR3 length: 15 amino acids. Germline CDR1 and CDR2: SGHDT and YYEEEE. Trimming shortened V by 0 bases and J by 2 bases, and 12 bases separated the two germline ends. The CDR3 coding sequence is TGTGCCAGCAGCTTGGAGCCGGGGGTACCCTACGAGCAGTACTTC. This encodes CASSLEPGVPYEQYF.

This clone was seen only once. The chain combines TRBV4-2 with TRBJ2-3; TRBD2 matches 9 bases. Germline assignment: CDR1 LGHNA and CDR2 YNFKEQ. The CDR3 extends over 17 amino acids. V trimming: 3 bases; J trimming: 0 bases; junction bases outside the gene matches: 7. CDR3 loop: CASSQETSGASTDTQYF. The CDR3 DNA reads as TGTGCCAGCAGCCAGGAGACTAGCGGTGCTAGCACAGATACGCAGTATTTT.

This chain uses TRBV30 with TRBJ1-1, with D perhaps TRBD1 (6 bases). Germline-derived CDR1 and CDR2 are GTSNPN and SVGIG (reference sequence). Trimming took off 4 bases at V and 2 bases at J, with 14 bases between the two ends. This CDR3 contains 14 residues. The CDR3 DNA reads TGTGCCTGGAATGGGGGCAGGGCAAACACTGAAGCTTTCTTT. Translation: CAWNGGRANTEAFF.

This clone was picked up a small number of times. Other DNA sequences from this sample encode an identical CDR3 as well. This sequence joins TRBV18 and TRBJ1-2; perhaps TRBD1 as D (5 bases). Trimming shortened V by 2 bases and J by 2 bases, and 6 bases separated the two germline ends. This CDR3 is built from 13 residues. Germline V lookup: CDR1 KGHSH, CDR2 LQKENI. CDR3 sequence reads: CASSPDSNYGYTF. CDR3 sequence (DNA): TGTGCCAGCTCACCAGACAGCAACTATGGCTACACCTTC.

Concerning this clone: Other nucleotide sequences from this sample produce the same CDR3. This rearrangement joins TRBV9 to TRBJ2-5; no firm D call. The CDR3 has 14 residues. Deletions cut 1 base from V and 2 bases from J, with 9 bases between. Germline lookup yields CDR1 SGDLS and CDR2 YYNGEE. CDR3 DNA: TGTGCCAGCAGCGTACTGGCGACTCAAGAGACCCAGTACTTC. Its protein product is CASSVLATQETQYF. Complete variable domain (other parts from reference TRBV9 and TRBJ2-5): DSGVTQTPKHLITATGQRVTLRCSPRSGDLSVYWYQQSLDQGLQFLIQYYNGEERAKGNILERFSAQQFPDLHSELNLSSLELGDSALYFCASSVLATQETQYFGPGTRLLVL.

This sequence joins TRBV5-6 and TRBJ2-2; 8 nucleotides match TRBD1. The germline gives CDR1 SGHDT, CDR2 YYEEEE. The CDR3 runs 15 residues. The V segment lost 3 bases and the J segment 4 bases; nucleotides outside the gene matches: 5. CDR3 residues: CASSSGTGPTGELFF. CDR3 bases: TGTGCCAGCAGCTCCGGGACAGGACCCACCGGGGAGCTGTTTTTT.